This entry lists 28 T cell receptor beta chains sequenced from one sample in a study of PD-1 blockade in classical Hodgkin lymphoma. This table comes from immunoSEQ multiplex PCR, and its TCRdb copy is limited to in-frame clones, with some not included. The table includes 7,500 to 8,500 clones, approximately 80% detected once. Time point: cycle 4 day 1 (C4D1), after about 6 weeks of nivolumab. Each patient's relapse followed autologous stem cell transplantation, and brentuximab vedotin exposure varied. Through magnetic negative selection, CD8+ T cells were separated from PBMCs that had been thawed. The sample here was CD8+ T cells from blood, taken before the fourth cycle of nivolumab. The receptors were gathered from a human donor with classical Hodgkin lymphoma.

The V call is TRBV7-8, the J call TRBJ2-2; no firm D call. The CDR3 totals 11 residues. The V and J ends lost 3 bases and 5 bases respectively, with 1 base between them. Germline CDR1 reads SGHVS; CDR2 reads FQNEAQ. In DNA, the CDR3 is TGTGCCAGCAGCTTGACCGGGGAGCTGTTTTTT. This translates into CASSLTGELFF.

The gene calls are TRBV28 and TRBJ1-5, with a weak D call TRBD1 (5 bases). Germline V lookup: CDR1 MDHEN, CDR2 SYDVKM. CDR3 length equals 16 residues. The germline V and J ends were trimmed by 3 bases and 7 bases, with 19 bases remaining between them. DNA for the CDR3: TGTGCCAGCAGTTTCCTCCCCGGGCAGGGAGACCAGCCCCAGCATTTT. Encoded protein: CASSFLPGQGDQPQHF.

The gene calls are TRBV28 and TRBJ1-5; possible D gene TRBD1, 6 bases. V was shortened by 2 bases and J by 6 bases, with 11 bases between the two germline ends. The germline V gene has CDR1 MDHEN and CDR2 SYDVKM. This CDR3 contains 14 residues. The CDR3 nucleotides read TGTGCCAGCAGTTTAATACAGGGAGGTCAGCCCCAGCATTTT. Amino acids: CASSLIQGGQPQHF.

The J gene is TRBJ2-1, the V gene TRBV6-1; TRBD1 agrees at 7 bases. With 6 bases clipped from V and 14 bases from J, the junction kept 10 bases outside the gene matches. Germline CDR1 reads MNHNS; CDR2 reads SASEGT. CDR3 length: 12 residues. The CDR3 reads CASRDHRGGEFF. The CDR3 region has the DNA TGTGCCAGCAGGGACCACAGGGGTGGGGAGTTCTTC.

CDR3 nucleotide sequence: TGTGCCAGCGGGCAGGTCAATGAAAAACTGTTTTTT. It codes for CASGQVNEKLFF. This chain uses TRBV7-9 with TRBJ1-4; no firm D call. The CDR3 is 12 amino acids. Germline assignment: CDR1 SEHNR and CDR2 FQNEAQ (reference sequence). V lost 8 bases to trimming and J lost 5 bases, with 9 bases between them.

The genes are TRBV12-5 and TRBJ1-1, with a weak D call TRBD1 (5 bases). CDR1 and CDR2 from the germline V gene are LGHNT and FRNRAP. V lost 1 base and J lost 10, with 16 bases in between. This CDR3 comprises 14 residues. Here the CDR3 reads CASGLGPFTGLAFF. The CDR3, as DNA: TGTGCTAGTGGTTTGGGGCCATTCACGGGGCTAGCTTTCTTT.

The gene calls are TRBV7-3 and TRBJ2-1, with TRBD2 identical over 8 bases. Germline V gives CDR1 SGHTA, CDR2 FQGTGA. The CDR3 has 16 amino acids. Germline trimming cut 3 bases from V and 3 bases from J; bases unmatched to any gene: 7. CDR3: CASSFGAGAIYNEQFF. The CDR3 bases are TGTGCCAGCAGCTTCGGAGCGGGAGCGATCTACAATGAGCAGTTCTTC.

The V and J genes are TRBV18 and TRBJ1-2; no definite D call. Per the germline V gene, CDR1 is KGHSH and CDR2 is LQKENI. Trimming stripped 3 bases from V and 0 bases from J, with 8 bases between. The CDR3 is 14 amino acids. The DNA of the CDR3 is TGTGCCAGCTCACCTACAGTCCCTAACTATGGCTACACCTTC. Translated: CASSPTVPNYGYTF.

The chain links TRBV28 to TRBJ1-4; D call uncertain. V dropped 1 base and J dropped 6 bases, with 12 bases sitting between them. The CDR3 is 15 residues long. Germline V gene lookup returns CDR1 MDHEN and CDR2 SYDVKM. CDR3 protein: CASSLSTGRDEKLFF. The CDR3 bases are TGTGCCAGCAGTTTATCTACTGGAAGGGATGAAAAACTGTTTTTT.

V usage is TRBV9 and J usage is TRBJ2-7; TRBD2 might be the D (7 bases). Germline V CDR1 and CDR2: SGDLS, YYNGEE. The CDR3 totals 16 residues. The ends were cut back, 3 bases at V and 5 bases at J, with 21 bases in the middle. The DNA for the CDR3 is TGTGCCAGCAGCGAGGGGGGGGCGGGGCCGTCCCACGAGCAGTACTTC. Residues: CASSEGGAGPSHEQYF.

CDR3 sequence: CASSSPQGGDRGSYNEQFF. In DNA, the CDR3 is TGTGCCAGCAGCTCCCCGCAGGGGGGGGACAGGGGATCCTACAATGAGCAGTTCTTC. The gene calls are TRBV9 and TRBJ2-1, with TRBD1 identical over 10 bases. The CDR3 is 19 residues long. V was clipped by 4 bases and J by 1 base; unmatched bases: 14. Germline-derived CDR1 and CDR2 are SGDLS and YYNGEE.

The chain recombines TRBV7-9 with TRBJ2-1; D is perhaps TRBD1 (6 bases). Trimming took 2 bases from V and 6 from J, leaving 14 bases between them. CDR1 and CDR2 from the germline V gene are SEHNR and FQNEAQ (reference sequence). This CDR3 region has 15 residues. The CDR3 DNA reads TGTGCCAGCAGCTTACAGGGGAAGCCCCCCAATGAGCAGTTCTTC. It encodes CASSLQGKPPNEQFF.

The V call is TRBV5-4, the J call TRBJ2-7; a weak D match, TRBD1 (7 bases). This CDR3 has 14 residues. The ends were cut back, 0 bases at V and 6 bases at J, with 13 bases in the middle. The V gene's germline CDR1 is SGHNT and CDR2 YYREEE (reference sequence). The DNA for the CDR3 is TGTGCCAGCAGCTTGGGTTGGCAGGGGGGCGAGCAGTACTTC. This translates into CASSLGWQGGEQYF.

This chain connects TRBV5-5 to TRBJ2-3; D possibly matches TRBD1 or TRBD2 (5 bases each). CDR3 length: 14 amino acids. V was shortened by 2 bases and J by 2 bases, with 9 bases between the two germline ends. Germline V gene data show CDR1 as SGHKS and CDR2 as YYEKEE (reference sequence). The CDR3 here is CASSLEGYTDTQYF. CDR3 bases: TGTGCCAGCAGCTTAGAGGGGTACACAGATACGCAGTATTTT. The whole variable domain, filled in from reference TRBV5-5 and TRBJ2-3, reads DAGVTQSPTHLIKTRGQQVTLRCSPISGHKSVSWYQQVLGQGPQFIFQYYEKEERGRGNFPDRFSARQFPNYSSELNVNALLLGDSALYLCASSLEGYTDTQYFGPGTRLTVL.

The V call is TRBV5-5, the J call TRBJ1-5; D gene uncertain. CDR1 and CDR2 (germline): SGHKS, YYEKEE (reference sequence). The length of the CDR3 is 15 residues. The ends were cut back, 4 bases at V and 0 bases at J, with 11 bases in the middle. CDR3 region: CASSDEAYSNQPQHF. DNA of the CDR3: TGTGCCAGCAGCGATGAGGCTTATAGCAATCAGCCCCAGCATTTT.

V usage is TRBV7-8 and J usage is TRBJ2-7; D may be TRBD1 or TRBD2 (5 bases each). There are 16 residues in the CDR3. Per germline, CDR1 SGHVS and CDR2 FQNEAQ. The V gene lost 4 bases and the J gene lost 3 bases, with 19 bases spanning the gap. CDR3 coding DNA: TGTGCCAGCAGCTACCCCCGGGGCCCCAACTTCTACGAGCAGTACTTC. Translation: CASSYPRGPNFYEQYF.

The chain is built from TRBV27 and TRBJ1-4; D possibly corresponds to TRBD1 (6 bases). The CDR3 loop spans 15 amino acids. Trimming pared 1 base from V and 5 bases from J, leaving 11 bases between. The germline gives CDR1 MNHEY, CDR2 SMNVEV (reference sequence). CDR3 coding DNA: TGTGCCAGCAGTTTATTTGGGGGCTCCAATGAAAAACTGTTTTTT. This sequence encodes CASSLFGGSNEKLFF.

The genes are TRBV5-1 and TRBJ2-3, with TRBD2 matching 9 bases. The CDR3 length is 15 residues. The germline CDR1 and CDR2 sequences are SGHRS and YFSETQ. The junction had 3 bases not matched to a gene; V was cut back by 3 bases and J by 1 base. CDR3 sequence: CASSSVAGGTDTQYF. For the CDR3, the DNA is TGCGCCAGCAGCTCCGTAGCGGGAGGCACAGATACGCAGTATTTT.

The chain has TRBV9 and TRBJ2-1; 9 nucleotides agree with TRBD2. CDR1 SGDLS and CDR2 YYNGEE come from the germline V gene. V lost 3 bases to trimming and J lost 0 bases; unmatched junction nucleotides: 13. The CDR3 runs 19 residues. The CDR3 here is CASSGGVAGALSSYNEQFF. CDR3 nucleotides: TGTGCCAGCAGCGGAGGGGTAGCGGGAGCTTTGAGCTCCTACAATGAGCAGTTCTTC.

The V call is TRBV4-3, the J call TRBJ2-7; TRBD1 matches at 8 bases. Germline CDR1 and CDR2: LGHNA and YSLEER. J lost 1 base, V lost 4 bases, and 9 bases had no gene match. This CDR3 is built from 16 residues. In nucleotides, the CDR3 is TGCGCCAGCAGCCGAACCACCGGGACAGGTTCCTACGAGCAGTACTTC. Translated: CASSRTTGTGSYEQYF.

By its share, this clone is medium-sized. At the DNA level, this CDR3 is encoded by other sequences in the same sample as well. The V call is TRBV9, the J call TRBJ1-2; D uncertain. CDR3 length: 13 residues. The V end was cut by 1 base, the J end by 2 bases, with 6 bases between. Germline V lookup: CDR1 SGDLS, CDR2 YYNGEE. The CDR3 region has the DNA TGTGCCAGCAGCGTAACCGAAAACTATGGCTACACCTTC. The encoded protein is CASSVTENYGYTF.

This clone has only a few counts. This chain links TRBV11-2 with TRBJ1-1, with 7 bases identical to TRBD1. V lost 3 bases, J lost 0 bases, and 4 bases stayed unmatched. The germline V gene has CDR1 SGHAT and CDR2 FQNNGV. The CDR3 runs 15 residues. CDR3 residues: CASSFSRGVNTEAFF. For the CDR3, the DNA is TGTGCCAGCAGCTTTTCCAGGGGGGTGAACACTGAAGCTTTCTTT.

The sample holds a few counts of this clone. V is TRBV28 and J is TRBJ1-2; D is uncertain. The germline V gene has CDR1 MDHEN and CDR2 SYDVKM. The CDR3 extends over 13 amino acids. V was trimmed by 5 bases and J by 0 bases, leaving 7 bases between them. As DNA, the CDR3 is TGTGCCAGCAGTCCACAGTCTAACTATGGCTACACCTTC. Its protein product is CASSPQSNYGYTF.

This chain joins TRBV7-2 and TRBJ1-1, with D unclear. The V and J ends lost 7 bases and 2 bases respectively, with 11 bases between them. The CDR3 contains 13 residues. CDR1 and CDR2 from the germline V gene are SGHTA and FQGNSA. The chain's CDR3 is CASTSDDNTEAFF. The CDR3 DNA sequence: TGTGCCAGCACCAGCGACGACAACACTGAAGCTTTCTTT.

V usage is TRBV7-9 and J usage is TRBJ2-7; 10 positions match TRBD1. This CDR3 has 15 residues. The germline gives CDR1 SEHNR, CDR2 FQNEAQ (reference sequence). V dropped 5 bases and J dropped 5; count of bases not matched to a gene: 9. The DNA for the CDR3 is TGTGCCAGCAGCCTTGGACAGGGGGAATTCCACGAGCAGTACTTC. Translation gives CASSLGQGEFHEQYF. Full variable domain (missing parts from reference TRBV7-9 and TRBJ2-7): DTGVSQNPRHKITKRGQNVTFRCDPISEHNRLYWYRQTLGQGPEFLTYFQNEAQLEKSRLLSDRFSAERPKGSFSTLEIQRTEQGDSAMYLCASSLGQGEFHEQYFGPGTRLTVT.

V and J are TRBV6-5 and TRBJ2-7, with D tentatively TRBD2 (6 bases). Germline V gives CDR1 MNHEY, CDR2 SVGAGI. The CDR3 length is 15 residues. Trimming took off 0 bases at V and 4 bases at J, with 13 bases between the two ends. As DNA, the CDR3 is TGTGCCAGCAGTTACTCCCAGGGACTCGTTTACGAGCAGTACTTC. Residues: CASSYSQGLVYEQYF.

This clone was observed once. The CDR3 sequence is CASSEGPYLYNEQFF. The DNA for the CDR3 is TGTGCCAGCAGTGAAGGTCCGTACCTCTACAATGAGCAGTTCTTC. The V gene is TRBV6-1, the J gene TRBJ2-1; no clear D gene. The CDR3 is 15 amino acids. V lost 1 base and J 3 bases, leaving 10 bases between the germline ends. Germline values: CDR1 MNHNS, CDR2 SASEGT.

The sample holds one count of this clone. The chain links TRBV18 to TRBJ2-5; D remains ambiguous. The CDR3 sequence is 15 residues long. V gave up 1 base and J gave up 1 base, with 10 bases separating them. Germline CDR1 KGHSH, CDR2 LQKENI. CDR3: CASSPRIGSQETQYF. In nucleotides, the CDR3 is TGTGCCAGCTCACCACGGATAGGGTCCCAAGAGACCCAGTACTTC.